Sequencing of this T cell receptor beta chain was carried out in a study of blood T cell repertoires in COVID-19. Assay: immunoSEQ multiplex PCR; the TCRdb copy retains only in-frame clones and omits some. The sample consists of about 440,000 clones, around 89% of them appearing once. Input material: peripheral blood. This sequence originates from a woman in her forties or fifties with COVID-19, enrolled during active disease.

CDR3 bases: TGTGCCAGCAGCGCTCGTAAGGGCGGGGGTGATACGCAGTATTTT. It is translated as CASSARKGGGDTQYF. The rearrangement links TRBV7-2 to TRBJ2-3, with 7 positions matching TRBD2. CDR1 is SGHTA and CDR2 is FQGNSA in the germline V gene. CDR3 length: 15 residues. Germline trimming cut 5 bases from V and 6 bases from J; bases unmatched to any gene: 11.